A single sample is the source of the 6 T cell receptor beta chains below, sequenced in a study of T-cell reconstitution after alpha-beta-depleted transplantation in children. The TCRbeta library incorporated unique molecular identifiers. TCRdb reprocessed the PCR reads with MiXCR, giving one entry per CDR3 protein. The data hold 240,000 or so distinct CDR3 sequences, with 8.2% observed a single time. Sequenced material: PBMCs, mostly from graft donor cells, taken 180 days after TCRalphabeta/CD19-depleted stem cell transplant. These receptors all come from a male patient under 18 who had a stem cell transplant for acute lymphoblastic leukemia, so the T cells may come from the graft donor.

This clonotype was observed at least ten times. This chain uses TRBV9 with TRBJ2-2; TRBD2 agrees at 8 bases. Trimming removed 1 base from V and 7 bases from J; junction bases left unmatched: 6. Germline values: CDR1 SGDLS, CDR2 YYNGEE. The CDR3 spans 15 residues. CDR3 coding DNA: TGTGCCAGCAGCGTATTTAGCGGGGACGGCGGGGAGCTGTTTTTT. Protein sequence: CASSVFSGDGGELFF. The full variable domain, completed using reference TRBV9 and TRBJ2-2, is DSGVTQTPKHLITATGQRVTLRCSPRSGDLSVYWYQQSLDQGLQFLIQYYNGEERAKGNILERFSAQQFPDLHSELNLSSLELGDSALYFCASSVFSGDGGELFFGEGSRLTVL.

This clonotype was counted at least ten times. This rearrangement joins TRBV12-3 or TRBV12-4 to TRBJ1-3; D remains ambiguous. This CDR3 has 15 residues. Trimming stripped 3 bases from V and 0 bases from J, with 9 bases between. CDR3 coding DNA: TGTGCCAGCAGTTTGTTGGCGAGCTCTGGAAACACCATATATTTT. Translating gives CASSLLASSGNTIYF.

This clonotype was observed many times. The J gene is TRBJ2-7, the V gene TRBV7-6, with TRBD2 matching over 7 bases. V was clipped by 0 bases and J by 6 bases; unmatched bases: 8. The CDR3 consists of 15 residues. Germline-derived CDR1 and CDR2 are SGHVS and FNYEAQ. The CDR3 DNA reads as TGTGCCAGCAGCTTAGCGCAGAGACTAGCAGGCGAGCAGTACTTC. Translated, it gives CASSLAQRLAGEQYF.

This clonotype was counted ten times or more. The V gene is TRBV20-1, the J gene TRBJ2-1; 10 bases align to TRBD2. CDR3 length: 16 residues. Unmatched junction bases numbered 15, after V lost 6 bases and J lost 7 bases. Germline assignment: CDR1 DFQATT and CDR2 SNEGSKA (reference sequence). The CDR3 DNA sequence: TGCAGTGCCGCTAGCGGGGGAAGCGGGAAAGGTAATGAGCAGTTCTTC. Amino acid sequence: CSAASGGSGKGNEQFF.

The table lists this clonotype with many counts. This rearrangement joins TRBV11-3 to TRBJ2-1, with 8 bases matching TRBD1. The V gene's germline CDR1 is SGHNT and CDR2 YENEEA. This CDR3 spans 15 amino acids. The trim removed 5 bases at V and 5 bases at J, leaving 8 bases unmatched. CDR3 amino acids: CASSRAGTGNNEQFF. CDR3 coding DNA: TGTGCCAGCAGCAGAGCAGGGACAGGCAACAATGAGCAGTTCTTC.

This clonotype was counted ten times or more. The V call is TRBV12-3 or TRBV12-4, the J call TRBJ2-7; TRBD1 is a possible D gene (6 bases). Trimming left V 5 bases short and J 5 bases short, with 16 bases between. The CDR3 is made up of 14 amino acids. CDR3 protein: CASSLNPGDHEQYF. DNA for the CDR3: TGTGCCAGCAGTCTCAACCCAGGGGACCACGAGCAGTACTTC.